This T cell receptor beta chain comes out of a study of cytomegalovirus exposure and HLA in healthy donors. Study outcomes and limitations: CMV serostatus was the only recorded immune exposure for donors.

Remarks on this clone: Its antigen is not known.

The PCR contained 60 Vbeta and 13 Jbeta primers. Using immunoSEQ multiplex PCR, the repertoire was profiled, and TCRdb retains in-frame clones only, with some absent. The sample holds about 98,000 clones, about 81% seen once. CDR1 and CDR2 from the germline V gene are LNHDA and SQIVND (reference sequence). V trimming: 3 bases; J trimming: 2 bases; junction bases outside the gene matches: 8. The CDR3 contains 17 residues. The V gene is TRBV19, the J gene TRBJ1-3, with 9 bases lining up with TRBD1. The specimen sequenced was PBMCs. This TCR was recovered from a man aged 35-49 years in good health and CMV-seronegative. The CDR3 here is CASSIIPGQGPGNTIYF. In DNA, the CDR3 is TGTGCCAGTAGTATTATACCGGGACAGGGTCCTGGAAACACCATATATTTT.